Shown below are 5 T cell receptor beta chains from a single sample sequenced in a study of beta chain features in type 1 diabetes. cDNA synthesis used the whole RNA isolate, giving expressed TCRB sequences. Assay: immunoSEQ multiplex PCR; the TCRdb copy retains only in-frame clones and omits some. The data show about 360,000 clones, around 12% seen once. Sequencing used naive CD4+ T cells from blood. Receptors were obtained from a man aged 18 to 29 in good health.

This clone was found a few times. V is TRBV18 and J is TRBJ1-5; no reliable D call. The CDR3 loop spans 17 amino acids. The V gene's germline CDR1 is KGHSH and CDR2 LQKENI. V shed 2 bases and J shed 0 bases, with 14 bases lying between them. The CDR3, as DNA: TGTGCCAGCTCACCAGGGTACAGAATGAATAGCAATCAGCCCCAGCATTTT. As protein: CASSPGYRMNSNQPQHF.

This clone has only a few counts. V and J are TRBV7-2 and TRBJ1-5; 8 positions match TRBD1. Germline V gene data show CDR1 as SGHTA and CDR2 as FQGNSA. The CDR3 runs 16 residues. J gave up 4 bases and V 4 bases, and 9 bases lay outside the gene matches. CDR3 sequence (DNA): TGTGCCAGCAGCTCCACCCAGGGGGCATGGAATCAGCCCCAGCATTTT. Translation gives CASSSTQGAWNQPQHF.

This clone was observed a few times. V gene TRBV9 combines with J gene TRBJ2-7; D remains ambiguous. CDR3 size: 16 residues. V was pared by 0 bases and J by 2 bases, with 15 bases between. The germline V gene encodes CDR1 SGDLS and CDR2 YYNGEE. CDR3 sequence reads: CASSVGHPGKAYEQYF. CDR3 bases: TGTGCCAGCAGCGTAGGGCATCCAGGAAAGGCCTACGAGCAGTACTTC.

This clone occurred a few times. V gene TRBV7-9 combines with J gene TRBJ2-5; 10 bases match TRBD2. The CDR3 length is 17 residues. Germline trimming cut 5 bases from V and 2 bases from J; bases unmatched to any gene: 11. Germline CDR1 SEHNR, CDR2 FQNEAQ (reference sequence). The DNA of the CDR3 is TGTGCCAGCAGCCCAAGTGGGGCTAGCGGGAGACAAGAGACCCAGTACTTC. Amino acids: CASSPSGASGRQETQYF.

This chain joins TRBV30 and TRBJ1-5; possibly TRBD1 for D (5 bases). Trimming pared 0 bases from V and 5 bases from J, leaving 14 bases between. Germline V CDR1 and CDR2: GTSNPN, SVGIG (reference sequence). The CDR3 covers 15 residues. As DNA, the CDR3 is TGTGCCTGGAGTGTACGTGACAGATCTTATCAGCCCCAGCATTTT. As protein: CAWSVRDRSYQPQHF.